These T cell receptor beta chains were read from a single sample in a study of T cells after yellow fever vaccination. Each CDR3 protein gets one entry after TCRdb re-called the 5' RACE reads with MiXCR. The sample carries more than 350,000 distinct CDR3 sequences, around 10% recorded once. The sequences come from PBMCs, collected on the day of the first yellow fever vaccination. These receptors were collected from a man younger than 35 who received the YFV17D yellow fever vaccine. The CDR3 runs from the conserved cysteine through the conserved F or W. Fields, in order: CDR3 DNA, CDR3 protein, J gene, clone size, D gene, V gene. D genes are given only for firm matches. Clone size is given for some rows only: seen once, a few or many times, or a class if the clone is expanded.

CDR3 DNA: TGTACCAGCAGTCGAACACAGGAGGCTTTCTTT; CDR3 protein: CTSSRTQEAFF; J gene: TRBJ1-1; clone size: .; D gene: .; V gene: TRBV7-9
CDR3 DNA: TGTGCCAGCAGCCCGGGGGGGGAGACAGATACGCAGTATTTT; CDR3 protein: CASSPGGETDTQYF; J gene: TRBJ2-3; clone size: .; D gene: TRBD2; V gene: TRBV7-2
CDR3 DNA: TGTGCCAGCAGCGATACCCGCCTGGGACAGGGGCTAGCGGGGGGGCTTTACAATGAGCAGTTCTTC; CDR3 protein: CASSDTRLGQGLAGGLYNEQFF; J gene: TRBJ2-1; clone size: .; D gene: TRBD2; V gene: TRBV7-2
CDR3 DNA: TGCAGTGCTAGCTCGGGACTCCAATACGAGCAGTACTTC; CDR3 protein: CSASSGLQYEQYF; J gene: TRBJ2-7; clone size: many; D gene: .; V gene: TRBV20-1
CDR3 DNA: TGCAGCGTTGAAAGACGGGACAGGGAGCAAGAGACCCAGTACTTC; CDR3 protein: CSVERRDREQETQYF; J gene: TRBJ2-5; clone size: few; D gene: TRBD1; V gene: TRBV29-1
CDR3 DNA: TGTGCCTGGAGTGTCGGGCAGGGCGAAGAGACCCAGTACTTC; CDR3 protein: CAWSVGQGEETQYF; J gene: TRBJ2-5; clone size: many; D gene: .; V gene: TRBV30
CDR3 DNA: TGTGCCAGCCGGGACAGGGAGTCGTCGGGGAGTTCACCCCTCCACTTT; CDR3 protein: CASRDRESSGSSPLHF; J gene: TRBJ1-6; clone size: few; D gene: .; V gene: TRBV21-1
CDR3 DNA: TGCAGTGCTGAAAATAGCGGGAAGAGCTCCTACGAGCAGTACTTC; CDR3 protein: CSAENSGKSSYEQYF; J gene: TRBJ2-7; clone size: few; D gene: TRBD2; V gene: TRBV20-1
CDR3 DNA: TGTGCCAGCAGCATCACTCCCGGGCGGGGGGTATCTGAGGATACGCAGTATTTT; CDR3 protein: CASSITPGRGVSEDTQYF; J gene: TRBJ2-3; clone size: many; D gene: TRBD2; V gene: TRBV5-6
CDR3 DNA: TGTGCCAGCAGCTTCCTTGAGGACGGCGAGCAGTACTTC; CDR3 protein: CASSFLEDGEQYF; J gene: TRBJ2-7; clone size: .; D gene: .; V gene: TRBV7-9
CDR3 DNA: TGTGCCAGCTCACCGCCTCTGAGTACCGGGGAGCTGTTTTTT; CDR3 protein: CASSPPLSTGELFF; J gene: TRBJ2-2; clone size: few; D gene: .; V gene: TRBV18
CDR3 DNA: TGTGCCAGCAGGATTCAGGGGGCGCTTAATTCACCCCTCCACTTT; CDR3 protein: CASRIQGALNSPLHF; J gene: TRBJ1-6; clone size: few; D gene: TRBD1; V gene: TRBV12-3/TRBV12-4
CDR3 DNA: TGCGCCAGCAGCTTGAACAGCCCCGGGACCCACACCGGGGAGCTGTTTTTT; CDR3 protein: CASSLNSPGTHTGELFF; J gene: TRBJ2-2; clone size: .; D gene: .; V gene: TRBV5-1
CDR3 DNA: TGTGCCAGCAGTGAGCTAGCGGGGGGCTCCTACGAGCAGTACTTC; CDR3 protein: CASSELAGGSYEQYF; J gene: TRBJ2-7; clone size: few; D gene: TRBD2; V gene: TRBV2
CDR3 DNA: TGTGCCAGCAGCCAAGCCAAACAGCGCCCAAACTACGAGCAGTACTTC; CDR3 protein: CASSQAKQRPNYEQYF; J gene: TRBJ2-7; clone size: .; D gene: .; V gene: TRBV4-2
CDR3 DNA: TGCAGCCCCGATAACAGGGGAAAAACTGAAGCTTTCTTT; CDR3 protein: CSPDNRGKTEAFF; J gene: TRBJ1-1; clone size: few; D gene: TRBD1; V gene: TRBV29-1
CDR3 DNA: TGCGCCAGCAGCCCAAGAATGGGGCAAACTTCAGATACGCAGTATTTT; CDR3 protein: CASSPRMGQTSDTQYF; J gene: TRBJ2-3; clone size: many; D gene: .; V gene: TRBV4-3
CDR3 DNA: TGTGCCAGCAGTTTAGGGGGGCTCGGCTTCGATGAGCAGTTCTTC; CDR3 protein: CASSLGGLGFDEQFF; J gene: TRBJ2-1; clone size: .; D gene: .; V gene: TRBV12-3/TRBV12-4
CDR3 DNA: TGCGCCAGCAGCATGGGGGGGGGAGACACTGAAGCTTTCTTT; CDR3 protein: CASSMGGGDTEAFF; J gene: TRBJ1-1; clone size: .; D gene: .; V gene: TRBV5-1
CDR3 DNA: TGTGCCACCAGGACCAAGACGGGTGAGCAGTTCTTC; CDR3 protein: CATRTKTGEQFF; J gene: TRBJ2-1; clone size: .; D gene: .; V gene: TRBV24-1
CDR3 DNA: TGCAACACCCGGGACAGGGCCACCGGGGAGCTGTTTTTT; CDR3 protein: CNTRDRATGELFF; J gene: TRBJ2-2; clone size: .; D gene: TRBD1; V gene: TRBV20-1
CDR3 DNA: TGTGCCAGCAGCCAAGAGTTCAGCCTCTCTGGGGCCAACGTCCTGACTTTC; CDR3 protein: CASSQEFSLSGANVLTF; J gene: TRBJ2-6; clone size: few; D gene: .; V gene: TRBV4-2
CDR3 DNA: TGTGCCAGCTCACCACAGCACGGCCAAGAGACCCAGTACTTC; CDR3 protein: CASSPQHGQETQYF; J gene: TRBJ2-5; clone size: few; D gene: .; V gene: TRBV18
CDR3 DNA: TGTGCCAGCAGTTTACAGGCCACGAAGGAAGAGCAGTTCTTC; CDR3 protein: CASSLQATKEEQFF; J gene: TRBJ2-1; clone size: .; D gene: .; V gene: TRBV27
CDR3 DNA: TGTGCCAGCAGCCCCAGGGGGCGAGCCAAAAACATTCAGTACTTC; CDR3 protein: CASSPRGRAKNIQYF; J gene: TRBJ2-4; clone size: few; D gene: TRBD1; V gene: TRBV11-1
CDR3 DNA: TGTGCCATCAGACAGGGGTACAATCAGCCCCAGCATTTT; CDR3 protein: CAIRQGYNQPQHF; J gene: TRBJ1-5; clone size: few; D gene: TRBD1; V gene: TRBV10-3
CDR3 DNA: TGCAGCGTTGAATCGCTACAGATCAGCTCCTACAATGAGCAGTTCTTC; CDR3 protein: CSVESLQISSYNEQFF; J gene: TRBJ2-1; clone size: few; D gene: .; V gene: TRBV29-1
CDR3 DNA: TGCAGTGAGGCCCTTTACTATGGCTACACCTTC; CDR3 protein: CSEALYYGYTF; J gene: TRBJ1-2; clone size: few; D gene: .; V gene: TRBV20-1
CDR3 DNA: TGTGCCAGCAGCTTAATAGCGGCTACAGATACGCAGTATTTT; CDR3 protein: CASSLIAATDTQYF; J gene: TRBJ2-3; clone size: .; D gene: .; V gene: TRBV7-3
CDR3 DNA: TGTGCCAGCAGTGAACGGGTCCGGGACTTT; CDR3 protein: CASSERVRDF; J gene: TRBJ1-6; clone size: few; D gene: .; V gene: TRBV6-1
CDR3 DNA: TGCGCCAGCAGCTACCAGGGAGGGCGGGGGTCCTTGGATACGCAGTATTTT; CDR3 protein: CASSYQGGRGSLDTQYF; J gene: TRBJ2-3; clone size: .; D gene: TRBD2; V gene: TRBV4-3
CDR3 DNA: TGTGCCAGCAGTTTGGTGGGGGCTGGGGCCAACGTCCTGACTTTC; CDR3 protein: CASSLVGAGANVLTF; J gene: TRBJ2-6; clone size: .; D gene: .; V gene: TRBV6-2/TRBV6-3
CDR3 DNA: TGTGCCAGCAGTCGGCTGGGGGAGACCCAGTACTTC; CDR3 protein: CASSRLGETQYF; J gene: TRBJ2-5; clone size: few; D gene: .; V gene: TRBV25-1
CDR3 DNA: TGTGCCAGCAGTTACGCGCCAGGGAATTTCTACGAGCAGTACTTC; CDR3 protein: CASSYAPGNFYEQYF; J gene: TRBJ2-7; clone size: few; D gene: .; V gene: TRBV6-5
CDR3 DNA: TGTGCCAGCAGCTTAGTCGACAGTGGCCCGAATACGCAGTATTTT; CDR3 protein: CASSLVDSGPNTQYF; J gene: TRBJ2-3; clone size: .; D gene: .; V gene: TRBV7-2
CDR3 DNA: TGTGCCAGCAGTTCCATGACTAGCGGGGGCTACGAGCAGTACTTC; CDR3 protein: CASSSMTSGGYEQYF; J gene: TRBJ2-7; clone size: few; D gene: TRBD2; V gene: TRBV6-2/TRBV6-3
CDR3 DNA: TGCAGTAAAACCAATACGGACAGATCGGCTTTCTTT; CDR3 protein: CSKTNTDRSAFF; J gene: TRBJ1-1; clone size: few; D gene: .; V gene: TRBV20-1
CDR3 DNA: TGCGCCAGCAGCTTGGCTTCGGGGGCAGTAGCCGGGGAGCTGTTTTTT; CDR3 protein: CASSLASGAVAGELFF; J gene: TRBJ2-2; clone size: few; D gene: .; V gene: TRBV5-1
CDR3 DNA: TGCAGTGCTAGAGCTGGCAGCTATGTGGAAAAACTGTTTTTT; CDR3 protein: CSARAGSYVEKLFF; J gene: TRBJ1-4; clone size: .; D gene: .; V gene: TRBV20-1
CDR3 DNA: TGTGCCACGGGGTCGGGCTGGAACACCGGGGAGCTGTTTTTT; CDR3 protein: CATGSGWNTGELFF; J gene: TRBJ2-2; clone size: few; D gene: .; V gene: TRBV24-1
CDR3 DNA: TGTGCCAGCAGTCTCACAGCGGGGGGGCCGTACGAGCAGTACTTC; CDR3 protein: CASSLTAGGPYEQYF; J gene: TRBJ2-7; clone size: few; D gene: TRBD2; V gene: TRBV7-2
CDR3 DNA: TGTGCCAGCAGCTTCGGAGACAGGGGTCGCACAGATACGCAGTATTTT; CDR3 protein: CASSFGDRGRTDTQYF; J gene: TRBJ2-3; clone size: few; D gene: TRBD1; V gene: TRBV7-2
CDR3 DNA: TGTGCCAGCAGCGTAGGGGCGGGGGATCAGCCCCAGCATTTT; CDR3 protein: CASSVGAGDQPQHF; J gene: TRBJ1-5; clone size: many; D gene: .; V gene: TRBV7-2
CDR3 DNA: TGCGCCAGCAGCCAAAGTAGCTGGACAGTCAGCAATCAGCCCCAGCATTTT; CDR3 protein: CASSQSSWTVSNQPQHF; J gene: TRBJ1-5; clone size: many; D gene: .; V gene: TRBV4-1
CDR3 DNA: TGTGCCAGTAGTTTCCCCGGGGCGAGGCCATACAATGAGCAGTTCTTC; CDR3 protein: CASSFPGARPYNEQFF; J gene: TRBJ2-1; clone size: .; D gene: .; V gene: TRBV19
CDR3 DNA: TGTGCCAGCAGCCAAGGGGATGGCTACACCTTC; CDR3 protein: CASSQGDGYTF; J gene: TRBJ1-2; clone size: many; D gene: .; V gene: TRBV3-1
CDR3 DNA: TGCAGTGCTCAATTCAGGTCAAGGAACACTGAAGCTTTCTTT; CDR3 protein: CSAQFRSRNTEAFF; J gene: TRBJ1-1; clone size: .; D gene: .; V gene: TRBV20-1
CDR3 DNA: TGTGCCAGCTCACCACTTAACAGGGGAGATACGCAGTATTTT; CDR3 protein: CASSPLNRGDTQYF; J gene: TRBJ2-3; clone size: few; D gene: TRBD1; V gene: TRBV18
CDR3 DNA: TGCAGTGCTAGAGGTGGCAGGGTAGAGGGCTACACCTTC; CDR3 protein: CSARGGRVEGYTF; J gene: TRBJ1-2; clone size: many; D gene: .; V gene: TRBV20-1
CDR3 DNA: TGTGCCAGCTCACCACCGAACGAGCGGGGGAGCACAGATACGCAGTATTTT; CDR3 protein: CASSPPNERGSTDTQYF; J gene: TRBJ2-3; clone size: few; D gene: TRBD2; V gene: TRBV18
CDR3 DNA: TGCGCCAGCAGCTCCCGGGGACAGGGGGAAGGGGCAAACACTGAAGCTTTCTTT; CDR3 protein: CASSSRGQGEGANTEAFF; J gene: TRBJ1-1; clone size: few; D gene: TRBD1; V gene: TRBV4-1
CDR3 DNA: TGTGCCAGCAGTGAAGCCTCCTTATACAATGAGCAGTTCTTC; CDR3 protein: CASSEASLYNEQFF; J gene: TRBJ2-1; clone size: .; D gene: .; V gene: TRBV6-1
CDR3 DNA: TGCGCCAGCAGCTGGTTAGCGGGGGGGCCCACCGGGGAGCTGTTTTTT; CDR3 protein: CASSWLAGGPTGELFF; J gene: TRBJ2-2; clone size: .; D gene: TRBD2; V gene: TRBV4-1